This T cell receptor beta chain was identified during a study of immune evolution from preneoplasia to lung adenocarcinoma. Patient tissue came from resections in Japan or China, 2014–2017. H&E slides confirmed each diagnosis, reviewed by two pathologists independently. Macro-dissection enriched premalignant or tumor cells before nucleic acid extraction. Data came from immunoSEQ multiplex PCR; TCRdb stores just in-frame clones and leaves some out. The table lists 5,800 or so clones, about four fifths of them singletons. V lost 4 bases to trimming and J lost 4 bases; unmatched junction nucleotides: 3. The CDR3 consists of 15 residues. Germline-derived CDR1 and CDR2 are SEHNR and FQNEAQ (reference sequence).

This rearrangement joins TRBV7-9 to TRBJ2-1; 11 bases agree with TRBD2. The receptor comes from a person aged 55-80 years with lung adenocarcinoma. The specimen sequenced was FFPE minimally invasive lung adenocarcinoma tissue. This CDR3 is CASSSGTSGYNEQFF. The CDR3 region has the DNA TGTGCCAGCAGCTCAGGGACTAGCGGATACAATGAGCAGTTCTTC.